This T cell receptor beta chain emerged from a study of blood T cell repertoires in COVID-19. At the level of the study: The analysed material was cDNA or gDNA that came from T cells, B-cell-depleted T cells, or PBMCs.

A single count supports this clone. The authors' processing: The assay estimated nucleated cells by amplifying reference gene primers. Here immunoSEQ multiplex PCR was the method, and the copy in TCRdb shows in-frame clones only, minus some. V and J calls and clone size are as listed in that table; D and trimming were resolved from the DNA. The table shows about 21,000 clones, with about 85% occurring only once. This CDR3 is built from 12 residues. CDR1 SQVTM and CDR2 ANQGSEA come from the germline V gene. V lost 6 bases, J lost 5 bases, and 2 bases stayed unmatched. The sample comprised peripheral blood. This TCR came from a human donor with active COVID-19. The donor label of this sample is uncertain. The chain recombines TRBV29-1 with TRBJ2-2; 8 bases are shared with TRBD1. Here the CDR3 DNA reads TGCAGCGTAACAGGGGGAACCGGGGAGCTGTTTTTT. Its translation is CSVTGGTGELFF.